This T cell receptor beta chain was captured by sequencing in a study of T cells in women clearing cervical HPV infection. General study points: Effector/memory and HPV-specific T cells were not isolated, and association timing is unknown.

Method: immunoSEQ multiplex PCR; TCRdb's copy keeps in-frame clones and lacks some. This sample contains tens of thousands of clones. CDR1 and CDR2 (germline): PRHDT, FYEKMQ (reference sequence). V shed 1 base and J 8 bases; nucleotides not matched to a gene: 10. This CDR3 contains 16 residues. Comment on this clone: The antigen is undetermined. The read ends 3 residues early relative to the CDR3; the germline J gene fills the gap.

The chain joins TRBV13 to TRBJ2-3; TRBD2 aligns across 9 bases. The source of this sequence is a woman between 18 and 70 years old with a cervical HPV16 infection that either progressed to CIN3+ or cleared (not recorded which). The sample comprised blood buffy coat. The CDR3 loop is CASSLEGTSSSATQYF. CDR3 DNA (partial): TGTGCCAGCAGCTTAGAAGGGACTAGCAGTTCAGCTACG.